The entry that follows covers one T cell receptor (beta chain) sequence. These data belong to a study of blood T cell repertoires in COVID-19. About the study: Nucleic acid was either cDNA or gDNA, and it came from T cells, B-cell-depleted T cells, or PBMCs.

Profiling relied on immunoSEQ multiplex PCR, and the TCRdb table lists in-frame clones only, not all of them. There are around 60,000 clones in the sample; just under 75% occur only once, and 4.8% lies in the top ten. Germline V gives CDR1 SNHLY, CDR2 FYNNEI. This CDR3 has 14 residues. Trimming shortened V by 8 bases and J by 3 bases, and 17 bases separated the two germline ends. This TCR was sampled from a woman in her sixties or seventies with COVID-19, enrolled during active disease. The sequencing input was peripheral blood. The V gene is TRBV2, the J gene TRBJ2-7; possible D gene TRBD2, 5 bases. The CDR3 coding sequence is TGTGCCAGCGGGCTACGGGGTAATAACTACGAGCAGTACTTC. Its protein product is CASGLRGNNYEQYF. Full variable domain (missing parts from reference TRBV2 and TRBJ2-7): EPEVTQTPSHQVTQMGQEVILRCVPISNHLYFYWYRQILGQKVEFLVSFYNNEISEKSEIFDDQFSVERPDGSNFTLKIRSTKLEDSAMYFCASGLRGNNYEQYFGPGTRLTVT.